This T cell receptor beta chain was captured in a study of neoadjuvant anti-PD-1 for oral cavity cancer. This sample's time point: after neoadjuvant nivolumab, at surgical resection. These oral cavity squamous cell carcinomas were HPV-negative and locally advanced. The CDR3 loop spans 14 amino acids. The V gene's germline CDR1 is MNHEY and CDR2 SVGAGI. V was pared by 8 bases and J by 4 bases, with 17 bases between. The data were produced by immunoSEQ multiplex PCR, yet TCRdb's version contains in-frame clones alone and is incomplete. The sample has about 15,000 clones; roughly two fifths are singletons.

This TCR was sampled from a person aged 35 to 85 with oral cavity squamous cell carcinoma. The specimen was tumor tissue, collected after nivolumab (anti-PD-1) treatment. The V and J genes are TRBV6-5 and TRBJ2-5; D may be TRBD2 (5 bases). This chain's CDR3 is CASGRGGVRETQYF. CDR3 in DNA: TGTGCCAGCGGTCGGGGTGGGGTACGAGAGACCCAGTACTTC.